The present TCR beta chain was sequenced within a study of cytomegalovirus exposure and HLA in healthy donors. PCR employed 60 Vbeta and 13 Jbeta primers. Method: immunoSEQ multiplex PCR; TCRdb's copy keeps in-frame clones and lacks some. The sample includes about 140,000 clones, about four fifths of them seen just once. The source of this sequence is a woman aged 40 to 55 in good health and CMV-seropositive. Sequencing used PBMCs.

The CDR3 DNA reads as TGTGCCAGTAGTGATACTAGCGGGAGTATGGACGAGCAGTACTTC. Amino acid sequence: CASSDTSGSMDEQYF. The chain links TRBV19 to TRBJ2-7; TRBD2 matches 11 bases. V gave up 5 bases and J gave up 5 bases; unmatched junction bases: 8. The CDR3 runs to 15 residues. Germline V gene sequence: CDR1 LNHDA, CDR2 SQIVND (reference sequence). Full variable domain (rest looked up from reference TRBV19 and TRBJ2-7): DGGITQSPKYLFRKEGQNVTLSCEQNLNHDAMYWYRQDPGQGLRLIYYSQIVNDFQKGDIAEGYSVSREKKESFPLTVTSAQKNPTAFYLCASSDTSGSMDEQYFGPGTRLTVT.